This T cell receptor beta chain was identified during a study of CD8+ T cells in alopecia areata. Researchers gathered lesional scalp punch biopsies and peripheral blood from patients with alopecia areata. RNA extraction and reverse transcription yielded cDNA as sequencing template. This table comes from immunoSEQ multiplex PCR, and its TCRdb copy is limited to in-frame clones, with some not included. The sample lists over 10,000 clones; roughly 55% were seen once. Trimming took off 6 bases at V and 3 bases at J, with 14 bases between the two ends. Per germline, CDR1 SGHRS and CDR2 YFSETQ. This CDR3 is 14 amino acids long.

The receptor was isolated from a human donor with alopecia areata. The sequenced material came from skin. V gene TRBV5-1 combines with J gene TRBJ2-3; D not resolved. The CDR3 sequence is CASKVASRTDTQYF. In nucleotides, the CDR3 is TGCGCCAGCAAGGTGGCTAGTCGAACAGATACGCAGTATTTT.